One sample yielded the 20 T cell receptor beta chains listed below, sequenced in a study of T cells in Graves' hyperthyroidism and ophthalmopathy. Amplified TCR beta CDR3 regions derived from RNA transcripts. When the TCR CDR3 underwent first-round RT-PCR, the HTBI primer set was used. Each CDR3 protein is one row after TCRdb ran MiXCR on the multiplex PCR reads. The data hold about 350,000 distinct CDR3 sequences, with 15% to 20% observed a single time. Sequenced sample: blood. The receptors were sampled from a woman between 40 and 50 years old with Graves' ophthalmopathy.

This clonotype was found many times. This rearrangement joins TRBV7-2 to TRBJ1-5; D unresolved. The germline CDR1 and CDR2 sequences are SGHTA and FQGNSA. This CDR3 contains 13 residues. V was cut by 3 bases and J by 5 bases, with 8 bases left in between. This CDR3 reads CASSLRRDQPQHF. The CDR3 DNA follows: TGTGCCAGCAGCTTGAGACGGGATCAGCCCCAGCATTTT. Full variable domain (missing parts from reference TRBV7-2 and TRBJ1-5): GAGVSQSPSNKVTEKGKDVELRCDPISGHTALYWYRQSLGQGLEFLIYFQGNSAPDKSGLPSDRFSAERTGGSVSTLTIQRTQQEDSAVYLCASSLRRDQPQHFGDGTRLSIL.

The table lists this clonotype with many counts. The CDR3 protein is CASTPAGGSYEQYF. The CDR3 nucleotides are TGTGCCAGCACCCCCGCGGGAGGCTCCTACGAGCAGTACTTC. The gene calls are TRBV12-3 or TRBV12-4 and TRBJ2-7, with TRBD2 matching over 8 bases. CDR3 length: 14 residues. Germline trimming cut 7 bases from V and 0 bases from J; bases unmatched to any gene: 5.

The chain links TRBV19 to TRBJ2-2; the D is unclear. Per the germline V gene, CDR1 is LNHDA and CDR2 is SQIVND (reference sequence). The CDR3 is 12 residues long. The V gene lost 7 bases and the J gene lost 6 bases, with 9 bases spanning the gap. CDR3 bases: TGTGCCAGTACCAGCGCCGCCGGGGAGCTGTTTTTT. Its translation: CASTSAAGELFF.

This clonotype has just a few counts. This chain joins TRBV5-1 and TRBJ1-2; no clear D gene. The germline CDR1 and CDR2 sequences are SGHRS and YFSETQ. Between the trimmed V and J ends, which lost 2 bases and 1 base, there was a span of 6 bases. There are 13 residues in the CDR3. CDR3 nucleotides: TGCGCCAGCAGCTTCGATATTAACTATGGCTACACCTTC. Translated: CASSFDINYGYTF.

The genes are TRBV28 and TRBJ1-2; TRBD1 matches at 9 bases. Germline assignment: CDR1 MDHEN and CDR2 SYDVKM. CDR3 size: 16 residues. J lost 5 bases, V lost 3 bases, and 10 bases had no gene match. In nucleotides, the CDR3 is TGTGCCAGCAGTTTGTCTTACGGGACAGGGAAGTATGGCTACACCTTC. It specifies CASSLSYGTGKYGYTF.

The chain has TRBV19 and TRBJ2-2; 13 bases match TRBD2. Trimming cost V 4 bases and J 2 bases; bases outside gene matches: 7. Germline V gene lookup returns CDR1 LNHDA and CDR2 SQIVND (reference sequence). This CDR3 region has 18 residues. This CDR3 reads CASSKRTSGSGNTGELFF. Written as DNA, the CDR3 is TGTGCCAGTAGTAAAAGGACTAGCGGGAGCGGCAACACCGGGGAGCTGTTTTTT.

This clonotype was observed at least ten times. The chain couples TRBV6-2 or TRBV6-3 to TRBJ1-1; the D is unclear. CDR1 is MNHEY and CDR2 is SVGEGT in the germline V gene. The CDR3 sequence is 18 residues long. The V and J ends lost 3 bases and 3 bases respectively, with 23 bases between them. The CDR3 here is CASSYGGGQPSRYTEAFF. CDR3 DNA: TGTGCCAGCAGTTATGGTGGAGGGCAGCCCAGCAGATACACTGAAGCTTTCTTT.

Many counts were recorded for this clonotype. The rearrangement uses TRBV5-1 and TRBJ2-1; weak D call: TRBD1 (5 bases). Trimming cost V 2 bases and J 3 bases, with 9 bases left between them. This CDR3 has 14 amino acids. Germline-derived CDR1 and CDR2 are SGHRS and YFSETQ. Written as DNA, the CDR3 is TGCGCCAGCAGCTTCAGGGAAAGCTACAATGAGCAGTTCTTC. It encodes CASSFRESYNEQFF.

This clonotype was picked up a small number of times. This chain uses TRBV5-1 with TRBJ2-5, with TRBD1 matching over 8 bases. Germline assignment: CDR1 SGHRS and CDR2 YFSETQ. With V trimmed by 7 bases and J by 4 bases, 6 bases remained unmatched. The CDR3 sequence is 13 residues long. As DNA, the CDR3 is TGCGCCAGCCAGGGGGCGGGTAGAGAGACCCAGTACTTC. Translated, it gives CASQGAGRETQYF.

This chain joins TRBV6-1 and TRBJ1-1; D is possibly TRBD1 (6 bases). This CDR3 is built from 14 residues. Germline values: CDR1 MNHNS, CDR2 SASEGT. Trimming pared 5 bases from V and 3 bases from J, leaving 13 bases between. CDR3 DNA: TGTGCCAGCAGTCTCAGTCAGGGGTACACTGAAGCTTTCTTT. This sequence encodes CASSLSQGYTEAFF.

This clonotype was picked up many times. This chain uses TRBV9 with TRBJ2-7, with D maybe TRBD1 (5 bases). Germline CDR1 is SGDLS and CDR2 is YYNGEE. With 0 bases removed from V and 5 bases from J, the gap between germline ends came to 9 bases. The CDR3 sequence is 13 residues long. CDR3 loop: CASSVGKDNEQYF. Here the CDR3 DNA reads TGTGCCAGCAGCGTAGGTAAGGACAACGAGCAGTACTTC. The full variable domain, in which reference TRBV9 and TRBJ2-7 provide the parts outside the CDR3, is DSGVTQTPKHLITATGQRVTLRCSPRSGDLSVYWYQQSLDQGLQFLIQYYNGEERAKGNILERFSAQQFPDLHSELNLSSLELGDSALYFCASSVGKDNEQYFGPGTRLTVT.

Turning to this clonotype: This may be a read error: a much more frequent sequence differs by one nucleotide. J is TRBJ2-7 and V is TRBV20-1; D is undetermined. CDR1 is DFQATT, CDR2 SNEGSKA, per germline (reference sequence). V was pared by 3 bases and J by 2 bases, with 14 bases between. The length of the CDR3 is 14 residues. CDR3 DNA: TGCAGTGCTAGTGCTATCGGATTGGCCTACGAGCAGTACTTC. Translating gives CSASAIGLAYEQYF.

This clonotype was seen many times. The V and J genes are TRBV6-1 and TRBJ1-2, with 7 bases that match TRBD1. V shed 6 bases and J 9 bases; nucleotides not matched to a gene: 10. CDR1 MNHNS and CDR2 SASEGT come from the germline V gene. The CDR3 is 13 residues long. The CDR3 region is CASSSPWTGSYTF. The CDR3 nucleotides are TGTGCCAGCAGCTCTCCCTGGACAGGAAGCTACACCTTC.

This clonotype has a count of ten or more. The chain employs TRBV24-1 and TRBJ1-2; D not certain. The CDR3 has 13 residues. Trimming took off 4 bases at V and 2 bases at J, with 7 bases between the two ends. CDR1 and CDR2 (germline): KGHDR, SFDVKD. DNA for the CDR3: TGTGCCACCAGTGAGGCAGCCAACTATGGCTACACCTTC. Encoded protein: CATSEAANYGYTF.

This clonotype was counted a few times. This sequence may be a read error, since a much larger clone differs from it by one base. CDR3 region: CAWSVAGGLFF. Written as DNA, the CDR3 is TGTGCCTGGAGTGTTGCCGGGGGGCTGTTTTTT. The V call is TRBV30, the J call TRBJ2-2; D is perhaps TRBD2 (6 bases). This CDR3 contains 11 residues. CDR1 is GTSNPN and CDR2 is SVGIG in the germline V gene (reference sequence). Complete variable domain (other parts from reference TRBV30 and TRBJ2-2): SQTIHQWPATLVQPVGSPLSLECTVEGTSNPNLYWYRQAAGRGLQLLFYSVGIGQISSEVPQNLSASRPQDRQFILSSKKLLLSDSGFYLCAWSVAGGLFFGEGSRLTVL.

This clonotype has a count of ten or more. The chain employs TRBV12-3 or TRBV12-4 and TRBJ2-4; no reliable D call. This CDR3 has 17 amino acids. The V and J ends lost 0 bases and 0 bases respectively, with 12 bases between them. CDR3 amino acids: CASSLASGELAKNIQYF. CDR3 nucleotide sequence: TGTGCCAGCAGTTTAGCGAGTGGGGAACTAGCCAAAAACATTCAGTACTTC.

About this clonotype: A much larger clone differs from this one at a single base, so this may be a read error. This chain joins TRBV30 and TRBJ2-7; D perhaps matches TRBD1 (6 bases). There are 13 residues in the CDR3. Germline values: CDR1 GTSNPN, CDR2 SVGIG (reference sequence). CDR3 residues: CARSKQGLGEQYF. Here the CDR3 DNA reads TGTGCCAGGAGTAAACAGGGTTTGGGGGAGCAGTACTTC.

This clonotype appeared many times. V and J are TRBV27 and TRBJ2-7, with TRBD1 matching 7 bases. The V and J ends lost 3 bases and 3 bases, in that order; junction bases with no gene match: 5. Germline CDR1 reads MNHEY; CDR2 reads SMNVEV (reference sequence). This CDR3 has 14 residues. The CDR3 coding sequence is TGTGCCAGCAGTTTCAACAGGGGCGGCTACGAGCAGTACTTC. This encodes CASSFNRGGYEQYF.

This clonotype was seen many times. The V call is TRBV28, the J call TRBJ1-1, with a tentative D call TRBD1 (6 bases). Per the germline V gene, CDR1 is MDHEN and CDR2 is SYDVKM. The CDR3 runs 14 residues. The ends were cut back, 6 bases at V and 7 bases at J, with 18 bases in the middle. This CDR3 is CASRPQTGLVEAFF. CDR3 nucleotides: TGTGCCAGCAGGCCACAAACAGGGTTGGTTGAAGCTTTCTTT.

This clonotype was picked up many times. The genes are TRBV30 and TRBJ2-2; no clear D. CDR1 is GTSNPN and CDR2 is SVGIG in the germline V gene (reference sequence). The CDR3 has 13 residues. The ends were cut back, 0 bases at V and 6 bases at J, with 8 bases in the middle. This CDR3 is CAWSVGRPGELFF. The DNA of the CDR3 is TGTGCCTGGAGTGTAGGCCGGCCCGGGGAGCTGTTTTTT.